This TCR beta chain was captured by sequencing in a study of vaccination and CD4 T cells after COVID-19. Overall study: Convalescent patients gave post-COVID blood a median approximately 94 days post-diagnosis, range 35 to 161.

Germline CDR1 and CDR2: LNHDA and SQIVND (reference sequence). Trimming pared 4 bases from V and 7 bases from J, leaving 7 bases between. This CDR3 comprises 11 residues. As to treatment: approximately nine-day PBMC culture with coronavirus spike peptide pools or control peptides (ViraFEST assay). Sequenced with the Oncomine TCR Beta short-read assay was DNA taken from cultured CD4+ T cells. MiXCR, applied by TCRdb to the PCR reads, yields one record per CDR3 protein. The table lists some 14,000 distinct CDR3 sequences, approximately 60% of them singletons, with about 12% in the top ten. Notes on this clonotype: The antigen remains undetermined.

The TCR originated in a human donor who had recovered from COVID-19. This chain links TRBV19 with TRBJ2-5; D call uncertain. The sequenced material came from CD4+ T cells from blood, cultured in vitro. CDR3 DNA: TGTGCCAGTAGTAATCTGTGGACCCAGTACTTC. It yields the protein CASSNLWTQYF.